What follows are 8 T cell receptor beta chains derived from one specimen sequenced in a study of T cell responses to AZD1222 COVID-19 vaccine. This table comes from immunoSEQ multiplex PCR, and its TCRdb copy is limited to in-frame clones, with some not included. The sample records approximately 130,000 clones, approximately 93% being singletons. Source: peripheral blood, taken on day 0 of AZD1222 vaccination. The receptors originated from an adult in good health.

V and J are TRBV5-6 and TRBJ1-1; D is unresolved. This CDR3 spans 14 amino acids. Germline CDR1 SGHDT, CDR2 YYEEEE. The V end was cut by 7 bases, the J end by 1 base, with 14 bases between. CDR3 amino acids: CASSWAGGNTEAFF. In DNA, the CDR3 is TGTGCCAGCTCTTGGGCGGGCGGGAACACTGAAGCTTTCTTT. The full variable domain, rest sourced from reference TRBV5-6 and TRBJ1-1, is DAGVTQSPTHLIKTRGQQVTLRCSPKSGHDTVSWYQQALGQGPQFIFQYYEEEERQRGNFPDRFSGHQFPNYSSELNVNALLLGDSALYLCASSWAGGNTEAFFGQGTRLTVV.

The chain combines TRBV10-3 with TRBJ1-2; D might be TRBD1 (5 bases). This CDR3 contains 15 residues. Germline V gives CDR1 ENHRY, CDR2 SYGVKD. V was shortened by 4 bases and J by 4 bases, with 16 bases between the two germline ends. The CDR3 loop is CAISASYGTAYGYTF. The CDR3 DNA sequence: TGTGCCATCAGTGCGTCATACGGGACCGCCTATGGCTACACCTTC.

This clone was counted between two and nine times. This sequence joins TRBV15 and TRBJ2-2; 8 nucleotides align to TRBD1. CDR1 is LNHNV, CDR2 YYDKDF, per germline (reference sequence). The CDR3 spans 13 residues. After removal of 4 bases from V and 15 bases from J, the junction contained 10 bases not matched to a gene. The CDR3 nucleotides read TGTGCCACCAGCATCGCAGGGGGCATGGCGTTGTTTTTT. It codes for CATSIAGGMALFF.

As to this clone: Compared with germline, one end of the junction differs, possibly owing to a read error. Distinct nucleotide sequences in the sample also encode this CDR3. Written as DNA, the CDR3 is TGTGCCAGTAGTGCCGGGGGCACTGAAGCCTTCTTT. It encodes CASSAGGTEAFF. The chain links TRBV19 to TRBJ1-1, with a tentative D call TRBD1 (6 bases). The CDR3 consists of 12 residues. CDR1 LNHDA and CDR2 SQIVND come from the germline V gene (reference sequence).

The genes are TRBV10-3 and TRBJ1-3; no clear D. The CDR3 is made up of 13 amino acids. Deletions cut 6 bases from V and 6 bases from J, with 12 bases between. Germline V gives CDR1 ENHRY, CDR2 SYGVKD. The CDR3 sequence is CAIRGRQLNTIYF. The CDR3 bases are TGTGCCATCAGAGGTCGCCAGCTAAACACCATATATTTT.

In its sample, this clone was seen once. CDR3 in amino acids: CASSQDWGYEQYF. Written as DNA, the CDR3 is TGTGCCAGCAGCCAAGATTGGGGCTACGAGCAGTACTTC. The chain recombines TRBV3-1 (or the pseudogene TRBV3-2) with TRBJ2-7, with D unresolved. Trimming took off 0 bases at V and 3 bases at J, with 6 bases between the two ends. The CDR3 runs 13 residues. Germline CDR1 is LGHDT and CDR2 is YNNKEL (reference sequence).

V is TRBV7-3 and J is TRBJ1-5; D gene unclear. V was trimmed by 1 base and J by 1 base, leaving 2 bases between them. Germline assignment: CDR1 SGHTA and CDR2 FQGTGA. This CDR3 has 13 amino acids. The CDR3 sequence: CASSLMSNQPQHF. In DNA form, the CDR3 reads TGTGCCAGCAGCTTAATGAGCAATCAGCCCCAGCATTTT.

This chain connects TRBV12-3 or TRBV12-4 to TRBJ1-1, with D unclear. V was clipped by 5 bases and J by 0 bases, with 7 bases between them. CDR3 size: 13 residues. CDR3 in amino acids: CASSMYLNTEAFF. In nucleotides, the CDR3 is TGTGCCAGCAGTATGTACCTGAACACTGAAGCTTTCTTT.